The T cell receptor (beta chain) described here comes from a study of T cell repertoires in cytomegalovirus infection. About the study: Indicated by public TCR beta signatures were CMV infection and matching HLA type. Whole-study results and caveats: The ex vivo response was dominated by HLA-C-restricted CMV-specific TCR beta clonotypes.

TCRdb used MiXCR to reprocess the reads, holding one entry per CDR3 protein. This table has approximately 180,000 distinct CDR3 sequences, roughly 19% appearing once. This clonotype rates as medium-sized. Its cognate antigen is unknown. The CDR3 covers 16 residues. V was cut by 2 bases and J by 0 bases, with 11 bases left in between. Germline CDR1 SGHTA, CDR2 FQGNSA. Source material: PBMCs. The sequence was obtained from a human donor in good health (CMV status not recorded). Some clones in this sample may be carry-over from other donors' samples. The rearrangement uses TRBV7-2 and TRBJ1-5; D perhaps matches TRBD1 (6 bases). The CDR3 region has the DNA TGTGCCAGCAGCTTAAATGCAGGGGATAGCAATCAGCCCCAGCATTTT. Translated, it gives CASSLNAGDSNQPQHF.